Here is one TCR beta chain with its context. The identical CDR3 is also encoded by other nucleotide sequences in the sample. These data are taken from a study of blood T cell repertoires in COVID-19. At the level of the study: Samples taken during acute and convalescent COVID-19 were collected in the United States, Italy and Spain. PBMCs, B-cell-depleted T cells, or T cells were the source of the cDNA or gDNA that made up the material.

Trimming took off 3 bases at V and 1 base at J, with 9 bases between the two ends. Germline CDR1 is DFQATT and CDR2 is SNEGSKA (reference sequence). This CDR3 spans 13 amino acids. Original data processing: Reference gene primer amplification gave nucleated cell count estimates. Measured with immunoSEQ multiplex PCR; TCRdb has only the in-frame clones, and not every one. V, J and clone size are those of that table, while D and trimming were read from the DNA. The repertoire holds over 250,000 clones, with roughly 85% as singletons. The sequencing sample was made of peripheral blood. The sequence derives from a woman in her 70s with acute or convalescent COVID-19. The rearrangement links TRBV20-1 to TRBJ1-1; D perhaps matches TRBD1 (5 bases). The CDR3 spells CSASGRANTEAFF. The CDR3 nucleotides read TGCAGTGCTAGTGGCAGGGCGAACACTGAAGCTTTCTTT.